The entry below gives a single T cell receptor beta chain sequence along with its context. These data come from a study of CD8 T cells in Susac syndrome. After extraction with the RNeasy kit, about 0.45 to 1 ug of the RNA was reverse transcribed using random hexamers. TCRdb used MiXCR to reprocess the immunoSEQ multiplex PCR reads, holding one entry per CDR3 protein. The sample yields approximately 190,000 distinct CDR3 sequences, 75% to 95% seen once. What was sequenced was CD4+ T cells from PBMCs. The receptor was isolated from a human donor with Susac syndrome.

The CDR3 region has the DNA TGCAGTGCCCGGGACAGAAGATACTATGGCTACACCTTC. It translates to CSARDRRYYGYTF. The V gene is TRBV20-1, the J gene TRBJ1-2; 7 bases agree with TRBD1. Germline V gives CDR1 DFQATT, CDR2 SNEGSKA (reference sequence). The length of the CDR3 is 13 residues. The ends lost 6 bases at V and 3 bases at J; junction bases unmatched: 7.